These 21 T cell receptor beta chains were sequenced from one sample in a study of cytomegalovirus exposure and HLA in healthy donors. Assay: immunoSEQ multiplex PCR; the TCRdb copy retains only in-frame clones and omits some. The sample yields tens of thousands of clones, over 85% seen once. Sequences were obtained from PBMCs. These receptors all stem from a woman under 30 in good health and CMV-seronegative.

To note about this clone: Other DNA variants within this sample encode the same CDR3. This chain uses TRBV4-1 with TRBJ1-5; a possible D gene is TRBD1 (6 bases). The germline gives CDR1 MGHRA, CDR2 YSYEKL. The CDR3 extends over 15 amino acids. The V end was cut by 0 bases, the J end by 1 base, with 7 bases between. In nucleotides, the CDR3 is TGCGCCAGCAGCCAAGATGGGGGCAGCAATCAGCCCCAGCATTTT. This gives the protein CASSQDGGSNQPQHF.

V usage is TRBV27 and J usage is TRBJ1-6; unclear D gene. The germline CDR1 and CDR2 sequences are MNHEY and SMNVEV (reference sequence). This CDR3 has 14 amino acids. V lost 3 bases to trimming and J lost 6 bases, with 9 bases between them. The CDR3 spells CASSLLQLNSPLHF. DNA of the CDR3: TGTGCCAGCAGTTTGTTACAGCTTAATTCACCCCTCCACTTT.

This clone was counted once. The DNA of the CDR3 is TGTGCCAGTAGTATAGAGGGCAGCCCCTACGAGCAGTACTTC. It translates to CASSIEGSPYEQYF. This chain connects TRBV19 to TRBJ2-7; D gene uncertain. With 0 bases removed from V and 2 bases from J, the gap between germline ends came to 8 bases. The CDR3 extends over 14 amino acids. CDR1 is LNHDA, CDR2 SQIVND, per germline (reference sequence).

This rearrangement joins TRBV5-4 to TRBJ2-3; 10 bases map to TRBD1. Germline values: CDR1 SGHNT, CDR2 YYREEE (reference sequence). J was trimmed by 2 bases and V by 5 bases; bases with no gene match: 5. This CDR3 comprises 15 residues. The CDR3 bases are TGTGCCAGCAGTTCGGGACAGGGGATCACAGATACGCAGTATTTT. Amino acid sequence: CASSSGQGITDTQYF.

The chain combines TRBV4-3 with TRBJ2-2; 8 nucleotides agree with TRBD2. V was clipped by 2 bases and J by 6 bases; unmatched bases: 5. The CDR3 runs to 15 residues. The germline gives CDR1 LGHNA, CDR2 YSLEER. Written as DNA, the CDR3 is TGCGCCAGCAGCCAACAAGCGGGAGATGCCGGGGAGCTGTTTTTT. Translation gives CASSQQAGDAGELFF.

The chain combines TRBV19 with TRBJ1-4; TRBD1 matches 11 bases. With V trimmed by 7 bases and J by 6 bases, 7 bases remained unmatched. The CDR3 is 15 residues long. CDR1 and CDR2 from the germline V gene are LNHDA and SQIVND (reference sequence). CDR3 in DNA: TGTGCCAGTATGAACCCGGGACAGGGGGATGAAAAACTGTTTTTT. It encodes CASMNPGQGDEKLFF.

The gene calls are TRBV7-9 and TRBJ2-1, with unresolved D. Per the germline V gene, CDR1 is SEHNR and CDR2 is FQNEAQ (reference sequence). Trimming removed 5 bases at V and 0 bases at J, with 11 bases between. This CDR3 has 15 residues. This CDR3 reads CASSPPGSSYNEQFF. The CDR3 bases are TGTGCCAGCAGCCCCCCCGGTAGCTCCTACAATGAGCAGTTCTTC.

The DNA for the CDR3 is TGTGCCAGCAGTTACTCGACCAGGGGGCGTATTGGCTACACCTTC. This sequence encodes CASSYSTRGRIGYTF. The genes are TRBV6-5 and TRBJ1-2; 8 nucleotides align to TRBD1. Germline CDR1 and CDR2: MNHEY and SVGAGI. The CDR3 totals 15 residues. V lost 0 bases to trimming and J lost 7 bases; unmatched junction nucleotides: 7.

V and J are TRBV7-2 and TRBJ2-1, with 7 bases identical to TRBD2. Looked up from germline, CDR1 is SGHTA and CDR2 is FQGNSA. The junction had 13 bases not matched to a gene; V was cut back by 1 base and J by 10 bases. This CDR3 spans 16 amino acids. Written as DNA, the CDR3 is TGTGCCAGCAGCTTAGTTTCGGGGGGTCTCTTCGTAGAGCAGTTCTTC. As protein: CASSLVSGGLFVEQFF.

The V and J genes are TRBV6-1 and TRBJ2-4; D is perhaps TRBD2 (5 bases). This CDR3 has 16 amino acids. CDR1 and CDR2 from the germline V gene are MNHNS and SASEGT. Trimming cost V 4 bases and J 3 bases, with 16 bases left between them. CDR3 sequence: CASSVGFGVGKNIQYF. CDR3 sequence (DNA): TGTGCCAGCAGTGTAGGGTTCGGGGTTGGCAAAAACATTCAGTACTTC.

The CDR3 DNA follows: TGCGCCAGCAGCCAAGCAAGCTTGAACACTGAAGCTTTCTTT. This encodes CASSQASLNTEAFF. The V call is TRBV4-3, the J call TRBJ1-1; no clear D gene. The germline CDR1 and CDR2 sequences are LGHNA and YSLEER. V shed 1 base and J shed 0 bases, with 6 bases lying between them. This CDR3 region has 14 residues.

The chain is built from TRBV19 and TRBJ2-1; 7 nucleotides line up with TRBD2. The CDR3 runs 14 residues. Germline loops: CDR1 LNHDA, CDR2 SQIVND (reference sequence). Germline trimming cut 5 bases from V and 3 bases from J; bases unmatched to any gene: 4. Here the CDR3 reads CASSDLADYNEQFF. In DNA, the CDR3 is TGTGCCAGTAGTGATCTAGCGGACTACAATGAGCAGTTCTTC.

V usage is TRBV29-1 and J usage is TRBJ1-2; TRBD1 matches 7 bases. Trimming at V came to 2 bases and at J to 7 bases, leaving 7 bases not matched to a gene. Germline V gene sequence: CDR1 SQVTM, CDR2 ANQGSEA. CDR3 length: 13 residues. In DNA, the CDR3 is TGCAGCGTTGAAATACAGGGGCTTCGTGGCTACACCTTC. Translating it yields CSVEIQGLRGYTF.

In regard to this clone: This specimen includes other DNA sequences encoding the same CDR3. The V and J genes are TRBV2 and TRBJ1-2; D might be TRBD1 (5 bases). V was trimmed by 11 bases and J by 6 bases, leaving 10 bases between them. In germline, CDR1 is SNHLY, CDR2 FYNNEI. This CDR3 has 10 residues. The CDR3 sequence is CARGGDGYTF. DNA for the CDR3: TGTGCCCGGGGGGGGGATGGCTACACCTTC.

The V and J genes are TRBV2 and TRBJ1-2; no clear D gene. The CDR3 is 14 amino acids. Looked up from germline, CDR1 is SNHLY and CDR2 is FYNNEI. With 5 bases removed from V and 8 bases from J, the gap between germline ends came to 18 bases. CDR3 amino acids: CASSQDGNSMGYTF. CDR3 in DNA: TGTGCCAGCAGTCAGGACGGGAATTCTATGGGCTACACCTTC.

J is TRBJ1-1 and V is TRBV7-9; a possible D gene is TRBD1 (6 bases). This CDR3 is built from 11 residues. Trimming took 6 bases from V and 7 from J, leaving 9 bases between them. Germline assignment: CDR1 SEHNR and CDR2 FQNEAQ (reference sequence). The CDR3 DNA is TGTGCCAGCAGGGACAGCCTTGAAGCTTTCTTT. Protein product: CASRDSLEAFF.

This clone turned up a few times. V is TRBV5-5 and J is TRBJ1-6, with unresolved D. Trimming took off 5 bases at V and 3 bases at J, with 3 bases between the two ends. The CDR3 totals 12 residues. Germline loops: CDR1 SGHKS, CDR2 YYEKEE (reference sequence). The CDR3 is CASSNYNSPLHF. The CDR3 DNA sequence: TGTGCCAGCAGTAACTATAATTCACCCCTCCACTTT.

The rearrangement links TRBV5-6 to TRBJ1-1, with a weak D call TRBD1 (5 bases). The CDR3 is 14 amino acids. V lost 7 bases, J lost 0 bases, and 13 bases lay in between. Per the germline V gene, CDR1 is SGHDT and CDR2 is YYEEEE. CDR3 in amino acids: CASRERGMNTEAFF. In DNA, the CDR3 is TGTGCCAGCCGTGAGCGGGGGATGAACACTGAAGCTTTCTTT.

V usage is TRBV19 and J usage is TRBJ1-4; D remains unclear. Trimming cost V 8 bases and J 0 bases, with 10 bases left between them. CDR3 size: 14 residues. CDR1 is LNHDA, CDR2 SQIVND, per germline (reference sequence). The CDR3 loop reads CASCGSTTNEKLFF. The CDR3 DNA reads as TGTGCCAGTTGTGGGAGCACAACTAATGAAAAACTGTTTTTT.

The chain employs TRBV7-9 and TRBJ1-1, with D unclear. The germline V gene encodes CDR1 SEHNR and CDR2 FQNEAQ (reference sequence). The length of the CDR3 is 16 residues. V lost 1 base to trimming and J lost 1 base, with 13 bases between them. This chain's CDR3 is CASSLGPLGGNTEAFF. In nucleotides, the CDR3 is TGTGCCAGCAGCTTAGGGCCCCTGGGAGGGAACACTGAAGCTTTCTTT.

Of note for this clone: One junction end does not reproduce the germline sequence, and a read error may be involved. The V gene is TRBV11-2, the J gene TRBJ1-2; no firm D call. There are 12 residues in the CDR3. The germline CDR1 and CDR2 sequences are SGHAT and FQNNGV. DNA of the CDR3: TGTGCCAGCAGCTTAGTTTTCGAGGCGCCCCTCTTC. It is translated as CASSLVFEAPLF.